This entry describes one T cell receptor beta chain. No antigen is known for it. Per-base qualities were not stored, and no clone one base away is much larger. This record belongs to a study of T cells in Graves' hyperthyroidism and ophthalmopathy (dated by TCRdb to between 2018 and 2021). General notes on the study: Peripheral blood was collected at initial diagnosis, before any treatment. The 75 to 100 discovery patients were randomly divided into training and test sets at a 7:3 ratio. To identify TCR V-J signatures that set the groups apart, the researchers used a discovery cohort of more than 95 patients, made up of 43 with Graves' ophthalmopathy and 57 with stable Graves' hyperthyroidism. Thyroid tissue and blood T-cell repertoires from about six Graves' hyperthyroidism patients were also compared in the study. Whether ophthalmopathy could be predicted prospectively was tested in an independent validation cohort made up of about 18 hyperthyroidism patients plus 17 patients who later progressed to ophthalmopathy. Once sampling was done, hyperthyroidism patients were given methimazole at a starting dose of 30 mg daily, whereas ophthalmopathy patients were given high-dose intravenous methylprednisolone. The paper reports TCR Vbeta CDR3 sequencing of 135 peripheral blood samples: around 45 ophthalmopathy, some 80 hyperthyroidism and around 17 progressor patients.

Broader findings and caveats from the paper: Sample size was not statistically predetermined, and blinding of investigators to group allocation was not performed. A 13 V-J signature model separated ophthalmopathy from stable hyperthyroidism, with over 85% sensitivity and 81.08% specificity in cross-validation and 80%/75% in testing. In validation, the model predicted progression to ophthalmopathy with 60% to 71% sensitivity and approximately 78% specificity, a median of approximately 6.5 months before onset. Most expanded thyroid clonotypes (frequency above 0.001) were also detected in blood, a finding suggesting that blood repertoires may reflect thyroid immune responses.

Stable Graves' hyperthyroidism was defined as no progression to ophthalmopathy during 18 months of follow-up. Hyperthyroidism patients were newly diagnosed, had a disease duration of under 2 months, and were aged 18 to 65 years. Any patient with an uncontrolled infection, another autoimmune disease, pregnancy or lactation was excluded. Diagnoses relied on clinical symptoms, serum thyroxine and TRAb, thyroid ultrasound and orbital computed tomography. Ficoll-Paque density gradient centrifugation was used to isolate PBMCs from approximately 10 ml of fresh peripheral blood. Total RNA was extracted using Trizol reagent, and RNA quality was assessed on an Agilent 2100 Bioanalyzer. TCR beta CDR3 regions were amplified from RNA transcripts. The first round of RT-PCR for the TCR CDR3 was performed with the HTBI primer set and the Qiagen OneStep RT-PCR kit. Libraries were constructed in a second round of multiplex PCR, after which size selection and purification were carried out. The libraries were sequenced on an Illumina HiSeq2000 using paired-end 100 bp reads. Concerning the study's data processing: SOAPnuke was used to process the raw data, removing reads that contained adapters or uncalled bases, had a mean Phred below 15, or lacked an exact match to the constant primer or identifier. High-quality paired reads were merged with COPE v1.2.5, and unique nucleotide sequences were defined as clonotypes. MiTCR v1.1 was used to align the clonotypes against IMGT TRBV, TRBD and TRBJ reference segments. The analysis included only V-J combinations with a frequency above 0.0001, which together covered more than 98% of the repertoires. A TCS score was defined as the ratio between F50 (clonal expansion) and ExV (chaos), using BLOSUM62-based TCRdist between CDR3 peptides within each V-J. Welch's t-statistics and random forest reduced roughly 500 V-J features to some 14, which were used in a naive Bayes classifier (R e1071). Using fastp trimming at Q25 and MiXCR clonotype assembly, TCRdb reanalyzed the public sequencing data and kept in-frame beta chains. Rows matching on CDR3 protein sequence are summarized as one entry with the most common DNA and genes. V and J calls and clone size were set by TCRdb, not the authors. The sample table shows approximately 370,000 distinct CDR3 sequences, and under 15% are seen once. The ten largest account for 30% to 35% of the sample.

The sample consisted of blood. This clonotype originated in a woman in her 30s with Graves' hyperthyroidism.

This receptor has the CDR3 CSVARLAGGPSEQFF. The nucleotide sequence reads as follows: TGCAGCGTTGCCCGACTAGCGGGAGGGCCTAGTGAGCAGTTCTTC. The sequence links TRBV29-1 to TRBJ2-1, with 14 bases aligning to TRBD2. Trimmed from V: 4 bases; trimmed from J: 9 bases; junction bases lacking a gene match: 8. The CDR3 sequence holds 15 residues, the cysteine and phenylalanine included. The entry retains the CDR3 DNA only, 45 bases that are in frame from base 1. CDR1 SQVTM and CDR2 ANQGSEA were looked up in the germline V gene.